A selection of T cell receptor beta chains follows, all from one sample in a study of T-cell reconstitution after alpha-beta-depleted transplantation in children. TCRdb called the PCR reads again in MiXCR, with one record for every CDR3 protein. The sample lists about 200,000 distinct CDR3 sequences; approximately 8.4% were seen once. The material was PBMCs, mostly from graft donor cells, obtained 360 days after TCRalphabeta/CD19-depleted stem cell transplant. These receptors all stem from a male patient aged 2 to 10 who had a stem cell transplant for acute myeloid leukemia, so the T cells may come from the graft donor. Both conserved end residues are part of each CDR3. Each record gives: clone size, V gene, J gene, CDR3 protein. The size of a clone is reported for some rows only, either as once, few or many, or as a class for expanded clones.

clone size: .
V gene: TRBV7-2
J gene: TRBJ2-7
CDR3 protein: CASSLVLAGESEQYF

clone size: .
V gene: TRBV24-1
J gene: TRBJ2-2
CDR3 protein: CATSDSGRTGELFF

clone size: many
V gene: TRBV15
J gene: TRBJ2-3
CDR3 protein: CATSLSRTSLTDTQYF

clone size: few
V gene: TRBV4-3
J gene: TRBJ2-7
CDR3 protein: CASSQGSGIYEQYF

clone size: few
V gene: TRBV6-1
J gene: TRBJ2-2
CDR3 protein: CATNGEEPHTGELFF

clone size: once
V gene: TRBV12-3/TRBV12-4
J gene: TRBJ1-3
CDR3 protein: CASSLTLGGTIYF

clone size: many
V gene: TRBV7-9
J gene: TRBJ2-5
CDR3 protein: CASSRGETQYF

clone size: many
V gene: TRBV9
J gene: TRBJ2-7
CDR3 protein: CASSARTGSYEQYF

clone size: .
V gene: TRBV7-6
J gene: TRBJ2-3
CDR3 protein: CASSLGSGRFGGTDTQYF

clone size: many
V gene: TRBV28
J gene: TRBJ2-7
CDR3 protein: CASSFGQSYEQYF

clone size: .
V gene: TRBV5-1
J gene: TRBJ2-5
CDR3 protein: CASSLYLAGVSETQYF

clone size: .
V gene: TRBV28
J gene: TRBJ2-4
CDR3 protein: CASSSSAKTRYGIQAKNIQYF

clone size: many
V gene: TRBV3-1
J gene: TRBJ2-3
CDR3 protein: CASSPGHGTDTQYF

clone size: few
V gene: TRBV5-6
J gene: TRBJ1-2
CDR3 protein: CASSPQGFNYGYTF

clone size: many
V gene: TRBV6-5
J gene: TRBJ2-7
CDR3 protein: CASSWGQGADLGSEQYF

clone size: once
V gene: TRBV6-2/TRBV6-3
J gene: TRBJ2-7
CDR3 protein: CASSYGASYEQYF

clone size: many
V gene: TRBV7-2
J gene: TRBJ2-7
CDR3 protein: CASSPMAEISYEQYF

clone size: many
V gene: TRBV5-1
J gene: TRBJ2-3
CDR3 protein: CASSKIQESTDTQYF

clone size: many
V gene: TRBV9
J gene: TRBJ2-3
CDR3 protein: CASSVDRGGTDTQYF

clone size: .
V gene: TRBV9
J gene: TRBJ2-3
CDR3 protein: CASGFGLTDTQYF

clone size: few
V gene: TRBV7-8
J gene: TRBJ1-2
CDR3 protein: CASSRGTGGTKNYGYTF

clone size: few
V gene: TRBV20-1
J gene: TRBJ2-1
CDR3 protein: CSAMGNRFSSYNEQFF

clone size: .
V gene: TRBV3-1
J gene: TRBJ2-7
CDR3 protein: CASSQGGLYSYEQYF

clone size: .
V gene: TRBV5-1
J gene: TRBJ2-4
CDR3 protein: CASSLGGQNIQYF

clone size: few
V gene: TRBV24-1
J gene: TRBJ2-5
CDR3 protein: CATVPRRQETQYF

clone size: few
V gene: TRBV3-1
J gene: TRBJ1-2
CDR3 protein: CASSSRTAYGYTF

clone size: few
V gene: TRBV12-3/TRBV12-4
J gene: TRBJ1-4
CDR3 protein: CASSSTGAGEKLFF

clone size: .
V gene: TRBV20-1
J gene: TRBJ1-1
CDR3 protein: CSASRTGHGWPFF

clone size: few
V gene: TRBV15
J gene: TRBJ2-3
CDR3 protein: CATSRPSTDTQYF

clone size: .
V gene: TRBV4-1
J gene: TRBJ1-2
CDR3 protein: CASSQDPDGRIYGYTF

clone size: .
V gene: TRBV5-1
J gene: TRBJ2-7
CDR3 protein: CASSKDRVRTYEQYF

clone size: many
V gene: TRBV6-2/TRBV6-3
J gene: TRBJ2-7
CDR3 protein: CASSYDGVVYEQYF

clone size: few
V gene: TRBV6-2/TRBV6-3
J gene: TRBJ1-5
CDR3 protein: CASTYSLSEGSGRPQHF

clone size: .
V gene: TRBV5-1
J gene: TRBJ1-5
CDR3 protein: CASSLWVNQPQHF

clone size: .
V gene: TRBV5-6
J gene: TRBJ2-4
CDR3 protein: CASSLTGAKNIQYF

clone size: .
V gene: TRBV7-8
J gene: TRBJ2-2
CDR3 protein: CASSQLAPGELFF

clone size: few
V gene: TRBV7-8
J gene: TRBJ2-2
CDR3 protein: CASSSIAGPYTGELFF

clone size: .
V gene: TRBV20-1
J gene: TRBJ2-1
CDR3 protein: CSASWGEGLYEQFF

clone size: many
V gene: TRBV25-1
J gene: TRBJ2-7
CDR3 protein: CASSEYGLSGYEQYF

clone size: .
V gene: TRBV12-3/TRBV12-4
J gene: TRBJ2-5
CDR3 protein: CASCLRGTGERKTQYF